The entry below describes one T cell receptor (beta chain). Its antigen is unknown. TCRdb analysed the RACE reads with MiXCR anew, one entry per CDR3 protein. Seen here are 52,000 or so distinct CDR3 sequences, 9.9% observed once, and the top ten hold roughly 9.1%. This specimen comes from a study of human T cells and chemical hapten exposure. Study in general: Upper-back patches of 0.01% DPC were read at 6 days. Overall study results and limits: Controls had significantly fewer large CDR3 similarity clusters than were formed by expanded TCRs.

Germline CDR1 and CDR2: SGHNT and YYREEE (reference sequence). V gave up 2 bases and J gave up 0 bases; unmatched junction bases: 4. This CDR3 region has 16 residues. This sample's time point: pre-sensitization, week 0. Treatment meaning: therapeutic diphenylcyclopropenone sensitization with weekly scalp DPC. The study enrolled 18 to 70-year-old alopecia patients suitable for DPC. The origin of this receptor is a man aged 35-49 years with alopecia areata. Some clones in this sample may be carry-over from other donors' samples. The chain joins TRBV5-4 to TRBJ1-3; 8 bases line up with TRBD1. The sample was whole blood, taken in connection with sensitization to the hapten diphenylcyclopropenone (DPC). CDR3 in amino acids: CASSFTGGNSGNTIYF. CDR3 DNA: TGTGCCAGCAGCTTTACAGGGGGTAACTCTGGAAACACCATATATTTT.